Here is one T cell receptor beta chain with its context. Its antigen is unknown. Other nucleotide sequences from this sample produce the same CDR3. The germline CDR1 and CDR2 sequences are SGHRS and YFSETQ. The CDR3 is 15 amino acids. J lost 0 bases, V lost 4 bases, and 7 bases had no gene match. Assay used: immunoSEQ multiplex PCR; TCRdb lists only in-frame clones, some missing. This sample carries about 1 million clones, about 75% of them seen once, and the ten largest clones take 1.2% to 1.5%. The data derive from a study of shared clonotypes between healthy human individuals. Study conclusions and caveats: Around 4.7% of naive CD4 clonotypes were shared across a few donors.

This clonotype was obtained from a man in his late teens or twenties in good health. The sample consisted of memory CD4+ T cells sorted from blood. Subset reported: CD45RA-negative fraction. The rearrangement joins TRBV5-1 to TRBJ2-7; 7 bases are a match to TRBD2. CDR3 in amino acids: CASSPRGGSSYEQYF. CDR3 coding DNA: TGCGCCAGCAGCCCTCGGGGCGGGAGCTCCTACGAGCAGTACTTC.